One and the same sample provided the 8 T cell receptor beta chains below, sequenced in a study of human T cells and chemical hapten exposure. Sample time point: patch test 1, 2 weeks after DPC sensitization. The treatment was: therapeutic diphenylcyclopropenone sensitization with weekly scalp DPC. TCRdb reprocessed the RACE reads with MiXCR, giving one entry per CDR3 protein. The sample gives approximately 110,000 distinct CDR3 sequences, more than 9.5% of which show up once; around 3.5% is in the top ten. This sample comprised whole blood, obtained in connection with sensitization to the hapten diphenylcyclopropenone (DPC). These receptors were obtained from a woman in her forties with alopecia areata. Some clones in this sample may be carry-over from other donors' samples.

The chain joins TRBV7-2 to TRBJ2-7, with 10 bases identical to TRBD1. The CDR3 has 16 amino acids. Germline CDR1 and CDR2: SGHTA and FQGNSA. V shed 5 bases, J shed 5 bases, and the junction held 12 bases outside the gene matches. The CDR3 spells CASSLSPGQGNNEQYF. For the CDR3, the DNA is TGTGCCAGCAGCCTAAGCCCGGGACAGGGGAACAACGAGCAGTACTTC.

This clonotype turned up a few times. This chain uses TRBV10-2 with TRBJ1-4; D remains unclear. Germline CDR1 reads WSHSY; CDR2 reads SAAADI. CDR3 size: 15 residues. The germline V and J ends were trimmed by 2 bases and 8 bases, with 15 bases remaining between them. The CDR3 nucleotides read TGCGCCAGCAGTGAGACTCCTCTAACTGGGGAAAAACTGTTTTTT. It is translated as CASSETPLTGEKLFF.

There are many counts of this clonotype. The chain links TRBV3-1 to TRBJ2-7; 10 bases agree with TRBD1. J was trimmed by 5 bases and V by 1 base; bases with no gene match: 2. This CDR3 is 14 amino acids long. The germline V gene has CDR1 LGHDT and CDR2 YNNKEL (reference sequence). The CDR3, as DNA: TGTGCCAGCAGCCAAGGACAGGGGGCGCACGAGCAGTACTTC. Protein sequence: CASSQGQGAHEQYF.

Only a few counts were recorded for this clonotype. The rearrangement uses TRBV7-3 and TRBJ2-2, with 12 bases aligning to TRBD2. Germline values: CDR1 SGHTA, CDR2 FQGTGA. The CDR3 length is 19 residues. V dropped 2 bases and J dropped 0; count of bases not matched to a gene: 7. CDR3 region: CASSLGTTSGGPNTGELFF. CDR3 DNA sequence: TGTGCCAGCAGCTTAGGGACGACTAGCGGGGGTCCGAACACCGGGGAGCTGTTTTTT.

This clonotype showed up many times. The chain carries TRBV7-2 and TRBJ2-3; 10 positions agree with TRBD2. The germline gives CDR1 SGHTA, CDR2 FQGNSA. J lost 5 bases, V lost 2 bases, and 7 bases had no gene match. The CDR3 is 16 residues long. CDR3 sequence: CASSLFSGGAGDTQYF. For the CDR3, the DNA is TGTGCCAGCAGCTTATTCAGCGGGGGGGCCGGAGATACGCAGTATTTT.

Only a few counts were recorded for this clonotype. The chain has TRBV7-9 and TRBJ1-5; D unclear. The CDR3 is 12 amino acids. Trimming stripped 8 bases from V and 9 bases from J, with 14 bases between. Germline V lookup: CDR1 SEHNR, CDR2 FQNEAQ (reference sequence). In DNA form, the CDR3 reads TGTGCCAGCCAGGACGCCAATGGGCCCCAGCATTTT. The encoded protein is CASQDANGPQHF.

The chain is built from TRBV20-1 and TRBJ2-2; 11 bases are a match to TRBD1. Germline V CDR1 and CDR2: DFQATT, SNEGSKA (reference sequence). The CDR3 spans 13 residues. Trimming removed 6 bases from V and 7 bases from J; junction bases left unmatched: 4. The CDR3 bases are TGCAGTGCCGGACAGGGGGCCGACGGGGAGCTGTTTTTT. As protein: CSAGQGADGELFF.

V and J are TRBV6-6 and TRBJ2-7, with D possibly matching TRBD2 (6 bases). The CDR3 has 14 residues. The V gene lost 2 bases and the J gene lost 1 base, with 9 bases spanning the gap. The germline V gene has CDR1 MNHNY and CDR2 SVGAGI (reference sequence). The CDR3 reads CASSYGGVSYEQYF. The CDR3 bases are TGTGCCAGCAGTTACGGCGGGGTGTCCTACGAGCAGTACTTC.